The 20 T cell receptor beta chains presented below share a single source sample, sequenced in a study of post-analysis software for immune sequencing data. The TCR beta cDNA libraries contained unique molecular identifiers. MiXCR was run by TCRdb on the PCR reads, yielding one entry per CDR3 protein. The data contain hundreds of thousands of distinct CDR3 sequences, 59% of them singletons. Study-wide findings and caveats: In patients, TRBV5-6, TRBV5-1 and TRBV20-1 belonged to four or five TRBV segments found more frequently than in controls.

Antigen specificity for these receptors is unknown. Sequenced: blood. The source of these receptors is a girl aged 2-10 years with multiple sclerosis.

This clonotype was seen a single time. The CDR3 spells CSARDRQAYSYEQYF. CDR3 DNA sequence: TGCAGTGCTAGAGATCGACAGGCCTACTCCTACGAGCAGTACTTC. This chain links TRBV20-1 with TRBJ2-7; D might be TRBD1 (6 bases). Trimming stripped 0 bases from V and 0 bases from J, with 12 bases between. The CDR3 is 15 residues long. The V gene's germline CDR1 is DFQATT and CDR2 SNEGSKA (reference sequence).

With regard to this clonotype: Because the CDR3's place on the DNA is in doubt, the DNA is left out and the CDR3 is given as listed by TCRdb. The chain joins TRBV7-2 to TRBJ1-2; the D call in the table, TRBD1, was not verified against the DNA. The CDR3 numbers 15 amino acids, ends counted. CDR1 and CDR2 from the germline V gene are SGHTA and FQGNSA. CDR3 sequence: CASSLVGQGNYGYTF.

The genes are TRBV12-3 or TRBV12-4 and TRBJ2-5, with D possibly matching TRBD2 (6 bases). Trimming stripped 2 bases from V and 5 bases from J, with 15 bases between. CDR3 length: 15 residues. The DNA for the CDR3 is TGTGCCAGCAGTTTACTTCCGGAAGCGGGTGAGACCCAGTACTTC. Protein product: CASSLLPEAGETQYF.

This chain joins TRBV29-1 and TRBJ2-7; 9 bases fit TRBD1. The V gene's germline CDR1 is SQVTM and CDR2 ANQGSEA. With V trimmed by 6 bases and J by 2 bases, 5 bases remained unmatched. The CDR3 contains 13 residues. CDR3 loop: CSVNTGGAYEQYF. CDR3 in DNA: TGCAGCGTAAATACAGGGGGCGCCTACGAGCAGTACTTC.

This chain uses TRBV20-1 with TRBJ2-7; 9 bases line up with TRBD1. Germline loops: CDR1 DFQATT, CDR2 SNEGSKA (reference sequence). The CDR3 runs to 12 residues. Germline trimming cut 3 bases from V and 3 bases from J; bases unmatched to any gene: 0. CDR3 DNA: TGCAGTGCTAGGACAGGGGGCTACGAGCAGTACTTC. This gives the protein CSARTGGYEQYF.

This rearrangement joins TRBV29-1 to TRBJ1-2; TRBD1 might be the D (6 bases). Germline CDR1 SQVTM, CDR2 ANQGSEA. The CDR3 loop spans 13 amino acids. The V gene lost 4 bases and the J gene lost 3 bases, with 12 bases spanning the gap. DNA for the CDR3: TGCAGCGTTGGTGCAGGGGATGACTATGGCTACACCTTC. Its translation is CSVGAGDDYGYTF.

This clonotype was recorded a few times. The gene calls are TRBV7-2 and TRBJ2-1; TRBD2 agrees at 9 bases. The CDR3 is made up of 17 amino acids. The trim removed 2 bases at V and 0 bases at J, leaving 5 bases unmatched. Germline V gene data show CDR1 as SGHTA and CDR2 as FQGNSA. The CDR3 protein is CASSLSLSGGSYNEQFF. The DNA of the CDR3 is TGTGCCAGCAGCTTATCGCTTAGCGGGGGCTCCTACAATGAGCAGTTCTTC.

The chain recombines TRBV12-3 or TRBV12-4 with TRBJ2-1; D is perhaps TRBD2 (6 bases). Trimming took off 2 bases at V and 6 bases at J, with 11 bases between the two ends. The CDR3 sequence is 14 residues long. The CDR3 sequence is CASSLSGRINEQFF. The CDR3 DNA is TGTGCCAGCAGTTTAAGCGGGCGCATCAATGAGCAGTTCTTC.

The chain has TRBV10-2 and TRBJ2-3; D gene uncertain. Per germline, CDR1 WSHSY and CDR2 SAAADI. V was trimmed by 10 bases and J by 5 bases, leaving 16 bases between them. There are 13 residues in the CDR3. The CDR3 sequence: CAIRASRVDTQYF. For the CDR3, the DNA is TGCGCCATCCGGGCCTCCCGGGTAGATACGCAGTATTTT.

The V call is TRBV5-1, the J call TRBJ2-5, with a possible D match to TRBD2 (5 bases). Deletions cut 2 bases from V and 5 bases from J, with 22 bases between. The CDR3 totals 17 residues. Looked up from germline, CDR1 is SGHRS and CDR2 is YFSETQ. The CDR3 loop reads CASSFVLSGIPGETQYF. CDR3 sequence (DNA): TGCGCCAGCAGCTTCGTGTTGTCGGGTATCCCGGGGGAGACCCAGTACTTC.

This chain uses TRBV20-1 with TRBJ2-7; D may be TRBD1 or TRBD2 (5 bases each). Germline V lookup: CDR1 DFQATT, CDR2 SNEGSKA (reference sequence). The germline V and J ends were trimmed by 0 bases and 1 base, with 7 bases remaining between them. This CDR3 is built from 13 residues. The CDR3 here is CSARDGGSYEQYF. CDR3 DNA: TGCAGTGCTAGAGATGGGGGATCCTACGAGCAGTACTTC.

V gene TRBV12-3 or TRBV12-4 combines with J gene TRBJ2-3; 7 nucleotides agree with TRBD2. After removal of 3 bases from V and 8 bases from J, the junction contained 5 bases not matched to a gene. CDR3 length: 13 amino acids. CDR3 protein: CASSFAREGTQYF. The CDR3 coding sequence is TGTGCCAGCAGTTTTGCGAGGGAGGGTACGCAGTATTTT.

V and J are TRBV9 and TRBJ1-1; D is ambiguous. The CDR3 consists of 13 residues. Germline V gene data show CDR1 as SGDLS and CDR2 as YYNGEE. V was shortened by 7 bases and J by 1 base, with 11 bases between the two germline ends. The CDR3 coding sequence is TGTGCCAGCCCGGGAGGAGGGAACACTGAAGCTTTCTTT. This sequence encodes CASPGGGNTEAFF.

The chain combines TRBV27 with TRBJ2-7; the D gene is possibly TRBD2 (5 bases). This CDR3 spans 12 amino acids. Trimming pared 2 bases from V and 6 bases from J, leaving 8 bases between. Germline V gene sequence: CDR1 MNHEY, CDR2 SMNVEV (reference sequence). CDR3 DNA sequence: TGTGCCAGCAGTTTAATCGGGGTCGAGCAGTACTTC. Amino acid sequence: CASSLIGVEQYF.

This clonotype was seen a handful of times. This sequence joins TRBV6-2 or TRBV6-3 and TRBJ2-7, with a possible D match to TRBD1 (6 bases). CDR3 length equals 13 residues. Trimming took 5 bases from V and 3 from J, leaving 11 bases between them. In germline, CDR1 is MNHEY, CDR2 SVGEGT. CDR3 region: CASSRQTGYEQYF. CDR3 DNA: TGTGCCAGCAGTCGACAGACAGGCTACGAGCAGTACTTC.

This chain uses TRBV7-9 with TRBJ2-5; 8 positions agree with TRBD1. Germline values: CDR1 SEHNR, CDR2 FQNEAQ (reference sequence). Germline trimming cut 1 base from V and 4 bases from J; bases unmatched to any gene: 11. The CDR3 runs 17 residues. CDR3 residues: CASSLVGGQGERETQYF. The DNA for the CDR3 is TGTGCCAGCAGCTTAGTAGGTGGACAGGGAGAGAGAGAGACCCAGTACTTC.

This chain connects TRBV24-1 to TRBJ2-5; no clear D. TRBJ2-7 explains the end of the DNA better; the J call may be wrong. This CDR3 is 10 amino acids long. CDR1 is KGHDR, CDR2 SFDVKD, per germline. CDR3 nucleotides: TGTGCCACCAGTACCTACGAGCAGTACTTC. Protein sequence: CATSTYEQYF.

A single count supports this clonotype. CDR3 DNA: TGCGCCAGCAGCTTACTAGACATTAACAGGCAACGTAGCACAGATACGCAGTATTTT. Its translation is CASSLLDINRQRSTDTQYF. V is TRBV5-1 and J is TRBJ2-3; D assignment may be TRBD1 or TRBD2 (5 bases each). From germline, CDR1 is SGHRS and CDR2 YFSETQ. The CDR3 length is 19 residues. Trimming stripped 2 bases from V and 0 bases from J, with 22 bases between.

In this sample, this clonotype turned up a few times. The CDR3 here is CASSDVQGFSYNEQFF. The CDR3, as DNA: TGTGCCAGCAGTGACGTACAGGGGTTTTCCTACAATGAGCAGTTCTTC. The chain joins TRBV6-1 to TRBJ2-1; 7 bases are shared with TRBD1. The CDR3 covers 16 residues. The germline V gene has CDR1 MNHNS and CDR2 SASEGT. After removal of 3 bases from V and 1 base from J, the junction contained 6 bases not matched to a gene.

V usage is TRBV2 and J usage is TRBJ1-2, with D possibly being TRBD1 (6 bases). Germline loops: CDR1 SNHLY, CDR2 FYNNEI. This CDR3 contains 14 residues. Trimming cost V 7 bases and J 2 bases, with 14 bases left between them. CDR3 loop: CASTGGGRNYGYTF. The CDR3 DNA is TGTGCCAGCACCGGTGGGGGGCGAAACTATGGCTACACCTTC. Drawing the rest from reference TRBV2 and TRBJ1-2, the complete variable domain is EPEVTQTPSHQVTQMGQEVILRCVPISNHLYFYWYRQILGQKVEFLVSFYNNEISEKSEIFDDQFSVERPDGSNFTLKIRSTKLEDSAMYFCASTGGGRNYGYTFGSGTRLTVV.